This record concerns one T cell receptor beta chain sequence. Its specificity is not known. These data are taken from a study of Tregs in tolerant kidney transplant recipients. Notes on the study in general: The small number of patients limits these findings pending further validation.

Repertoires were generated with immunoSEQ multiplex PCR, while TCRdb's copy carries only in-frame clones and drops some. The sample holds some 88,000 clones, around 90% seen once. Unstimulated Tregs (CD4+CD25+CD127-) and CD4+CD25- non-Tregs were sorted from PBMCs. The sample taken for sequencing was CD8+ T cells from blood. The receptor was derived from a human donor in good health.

The CDR3 protein is CASIDRPNTEAFF. CDR3 sequence (DNA): TGTGCCAGCATCGACAGACCGAACACTGAAGCTTTCTTT. The rearrangement joins TRBV5-4 to TRBJ1-1, with D tentatively TRBD1 (5 bases). The germline V gene has CDR1 SGHNT and CDR2 YYREEE (reference sequence). There are 13 residues in the CDR3. V lost 6 bases to trimming and J lost 1 base, with 10 bases between them.